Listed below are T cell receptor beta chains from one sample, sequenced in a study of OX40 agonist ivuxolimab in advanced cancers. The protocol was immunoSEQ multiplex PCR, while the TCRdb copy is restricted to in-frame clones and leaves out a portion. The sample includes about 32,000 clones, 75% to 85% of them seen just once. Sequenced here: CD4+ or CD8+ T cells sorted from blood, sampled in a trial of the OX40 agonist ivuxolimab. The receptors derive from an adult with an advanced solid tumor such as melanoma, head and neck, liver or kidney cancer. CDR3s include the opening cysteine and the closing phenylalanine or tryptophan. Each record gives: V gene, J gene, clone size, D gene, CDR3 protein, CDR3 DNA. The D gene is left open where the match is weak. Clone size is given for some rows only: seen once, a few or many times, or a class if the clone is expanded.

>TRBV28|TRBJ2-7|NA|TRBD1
CASQAGTGNYEQYF
TGTGCCAGTCAAGCTGGGACAGGGAACTACGAGCAGTACTTC
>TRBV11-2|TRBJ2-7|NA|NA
CASRVTRSYEQYF
TGTGCCAGCCGGGTCACCAGGAGCTACGAGCAGTACTTC
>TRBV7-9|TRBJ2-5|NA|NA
CASSFRSTPETQYF
TGTGCCAGCAGCTTTCGGTCGACGCCGGAGACCCAGTACTTC
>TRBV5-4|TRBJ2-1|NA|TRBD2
CASSLGWEGYNEQFF
TGTGCCAGCAGCTTGGGTTGGGAGGGATACAATGAGCAGTTCTTC
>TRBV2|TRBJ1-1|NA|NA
CASSDRENTEAFF
TGTGCCAGCAGTGACAGGGAGAACACTGAAGCTTTCTTT
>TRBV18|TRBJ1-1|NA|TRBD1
CASSQDRVEAFF
TGTGCCAGCTCACAAGACAGGGTAGAAGCTTTCTTT
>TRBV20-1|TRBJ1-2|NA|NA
CSARSGFGYTF
TGCAGTGCTAGATCTGGGTTTGGCTACACCTTC
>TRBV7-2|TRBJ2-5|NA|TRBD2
CASSAVTSGRETQYF
TGTGCCAGCAGCGCTGTTACTAGCGGGAGAGAGACCCAGTACTTC
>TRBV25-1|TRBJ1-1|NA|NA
CASRGSSTEAFF
TGTGCCAGCAGGGGGTCGAGCACTGAAGCTTTCTTT
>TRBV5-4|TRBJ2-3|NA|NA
CASSLAGPSTDTQYF
TGTGCCAGCAGCTTGGCTGGTCCTAGCACAGATACGCAGTATTTT
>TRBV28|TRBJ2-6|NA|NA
CASRQYRAAGANVLTF
TGTGCCAGCCGACAATATCGGGCCGCTGGGGCCAACGTCCTGACTTTC
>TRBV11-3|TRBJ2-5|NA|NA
CASSYSGETQYF
TGTGCCAGCAGCTATTCAGGGGAGACCCAGTACTTC
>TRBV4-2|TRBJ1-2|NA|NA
CASSQATGGQPYGYTF
TGTGCCAGCAGCCAAGCAACTGGCGGCCAACCCTATGGCTACACCTTC
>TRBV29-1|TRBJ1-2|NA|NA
CSVATGSLYGYTF
TGCAGCGTTGCCACAGGAAGCCTCTATGGCTACACCTTC
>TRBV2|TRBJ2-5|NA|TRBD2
CASTALSSGRGQETQYF
TGTGCCAGCACCGCTCTCTCTAGCGGGAGGGGGCAAGAGACCCAGTACTTC
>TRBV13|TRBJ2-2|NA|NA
CASSLVAGELFF
TGTGCCAGCAGCTTGGTCGCCGGGGAGCTGTTTTTT
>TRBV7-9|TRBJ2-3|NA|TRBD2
CASSRRTGGSDTQYF
TGTGCCAGCAGCCGGCGGACGGGGGGGTCAGATACGCAGTATTTT
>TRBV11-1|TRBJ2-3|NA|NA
CASSLSETERPYF
TGTGCCAGCAGCTTATCTGAGACCGAACGACCGTATTTT
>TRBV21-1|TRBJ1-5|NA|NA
CASSKGTDQPQHF
TGTGCCAGCAGCAAAGGGACGGATCAGCCCCAGCATTTT
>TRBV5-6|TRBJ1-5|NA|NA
CASSLVGQPNQPQHF
TGTGCCAGCAGCTTGGTAGGCCAGCCGAATCAGCCCCAGCATTTT
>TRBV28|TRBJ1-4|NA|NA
CASTLGTTNEKLFF
TGTGCCAGCACCCTCGGGACAACTAATGAAAAACTGTTTTTT
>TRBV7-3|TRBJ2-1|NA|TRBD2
CASSPGGRRDNEQFF
TGTGCCAGCAGCCCGGGCGGGAGGAGGGACAATGAGCAGTTCTTC
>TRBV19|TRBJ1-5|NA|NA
CASRLVMTGNQPQHF
TGTGCCAGTAGATTAGTGATGACGGGGAATCAGCCCCAGCATTTT
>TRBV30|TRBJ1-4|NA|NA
CARGGKETYEKLFF
TGTGCCCGGGGGGGCAAGGAGACTTATGAAAAACTGTTTTTT
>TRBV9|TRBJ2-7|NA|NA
CASSVSQGGGWNEQYF
TGTGCCAGCAGCGTATCTCAAGGCGGGGGCTGGAATGAGCAGTACTTC
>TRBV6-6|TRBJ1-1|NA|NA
CASSYLAEAFF
TGTGCCAGCAGTTACTTGGCTGAAGCTTTCTTT
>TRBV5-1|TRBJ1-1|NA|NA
CASSLGYRGLNTEAFF
TGCGCCAGCAGCTTGGGATATCGGGGATTGAACACTGAAGCTTTCTTT
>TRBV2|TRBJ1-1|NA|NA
CARNLQESNTEAFF
TGTGCCAGGAATTTACAGGAGTCGAACACTGAAGCTTTCTTT
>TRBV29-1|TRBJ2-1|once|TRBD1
CSVETGEFF
TGCAGCGTTGAGACAGGGGAGTTCTTC
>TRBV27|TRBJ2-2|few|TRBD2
CASSLRGGSTGELFF
TGTGCCAGCAGTTTACGAGGCGGGAGCACCGGGGAGCTGTTTTTT
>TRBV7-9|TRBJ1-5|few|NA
CASSSRDGNQPQHF
TGTGCCAGCAGCTCCCGGGACGGGAATCAGCCCCAGCATTTT
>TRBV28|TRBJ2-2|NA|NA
CASSPTGRRWTGELFF
TGTGCCAGCAGCCCTACGGGACGGCGGTGGACCGGGGAGCTGTTTTTT
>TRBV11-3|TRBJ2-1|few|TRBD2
CASSPPGLAGQNEQFF
TGTGCCAGCAGCCCGCCGGGACTAGCGGGCCAAAATGAGCAGTTCTTC
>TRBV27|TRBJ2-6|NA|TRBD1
CASSAFGTESSGANVLTF
TGTGCCAGCAGTGCTTTCGGGACAGAAAGCTCTGGGGCCAACGTCCTGACTTTC
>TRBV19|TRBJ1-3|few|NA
CASTKWTAGNTIYF
TGTGCCAGTACCAAATGGACAGCTGGAAACACCATATATTTT
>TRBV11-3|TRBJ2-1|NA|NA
CASSLVVGEQFF
TGTGCCAGCAGCTTAGTAGTCGGGGAGCAGTTCTTC
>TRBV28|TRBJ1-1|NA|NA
CASSWGGNTEAFF
TGTGCCAGCAGTTGGGGGGGAAACACTGAAGCTTTCTTT
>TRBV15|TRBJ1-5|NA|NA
CATSRLRGGNQPQHF
TGTGCCACCAGCAGACTGCGGGGAGGCAATCAGCCCCAGCATTTT
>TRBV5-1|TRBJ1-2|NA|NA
CASSHSATYGYAF
TGCGCCAGCAGCCACAGCGCGACCTATGGCTACGCCTTC
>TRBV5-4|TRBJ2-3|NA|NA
CASSLMGSSDTQYF
TGTGCCAGCAGCTTGATGGGATCCTCAGATACGCAGTATTTT